Each of the 27 T cell receptor beta chains below was sequenced from the same sample in a study of beta chain features in type 1 diabetes. Expressed TCRB transcripts were sequenced, since all the RNA that had been isolated was reverse transcribed. Data came from immunoSEQ multiplex PCR; TCRdb stores just in-frame clones and leaves some out. The sample includes about 290,000 clones, 7% to 9% seen only once; the top ten take 1%. What was sequenced was central memory CD4+ T cells from blood. The receptors were sampled from a young woman in good health.

The V and J genes are TRBV2 and TRBJ2-7; D unclear. CDR1 SNHLY and CDR2 FYNNEI come from the germline V gene. The CDR3 is made up of 12 amino acids. V lost 5 bases and J 2 bases, leaving 7 bases between the germline ends. The CDR3 DNA sequence: TGTGCCAGCAGTTGGGAAACCTACGAGCAGTACGTC. This codes for CASSWETYEQYV.

This clone was seen many times. The chain is built from TRBV4-3 and TRBJ1-2; D remains ambiguous. Trimming took 0 bases from V and 4 from J, leaving 15 bases between them. CDR3 length equals 16 residues. Germline V lookup: CDR1 LGHNA, CDR2 YSLEER. CDR3 DNA: TGCGCCAGCAGCCAAGATGGCCTCCCGGCTAGCTATGGCTACACCTTC. It translates to CASSQDGLPASYGYTF.

This clone was seen more than once but under ten times. The chain couples TRBV9 to TRBJ1-1, with D hard to call. This CDR3 is built from 13 residues. CDR1 and CDR2 from the germline V gene are SGDLS and YYNGEE. V lost 3 bases and J 5 bases, leaving 11 bases between the germline ends. The CDR3 DNA follows: TGTGCCAGCAGCGCTGACCCTGGGACTGAAGCTTTCTTT. Its protein is CASSADPGTEAFF.

The gene calls are TRBV5-1 and TRBJ2-1; D is ambiguous. V shed 4 bases and J shed 2 bases, with 16 bases lying between them. The germline V gene has CDR1 SGHRS and CDR2 YFSETQ. There are 16 residues in the CDR3. In nucleotides, the CDR3 is TGCGCCAGCAGCCCCCGCGAGTCACTCCCCTACAATGAGCAGTTCTTC. Its translation: CASSPRESLPYNEQFF.

This clone was seen only a few times. V gene TRBV5-4 combines with J gene TRBJ1-6; 7 nucleotides line up with TRBD1. V lost 6 bases, J lost 7 bases, and 10 bases stayed unmatched. Per the germline V gene, CDR1 is SGHNT and CDR2 is YYREEE (reference sequence). This CDR3 comprises 15 residues. The CDR3 reads CASTRGRDRNSPLHF. The CDR3 region has the DNA TGTGCCAGCACCAGAGGGCGGGACAGAAATTCACCCCTCCACTTT.

The table lists this clone with many counts. This rearrangement joins TRBV5-4 to TRBJ2-3; 9 positions agree with TRBD1. V was clipped by 4 bases and J by 3 bases; unmatched bases: 3. Germline loops: CDR1 SGHNT, CDR2 YYREEE (reference sequence). The CDR3 has 14 residues. The CDR3 loop is CASSAGTGTDTQYF. CDR3 nucleotides: TGTGCCAGCAGCGCCGGGACAGGGACAGATACGCAGTATTTT.

This clone was counted between two and nine times. The rearrangement links TRBV11-3 to TRBJ2-3, with 11 bases aligning to TRBD2. The CDR3 is 17 residues long. V lost 2 bases to trimming and J lost 2 bases; unmatched junction nucleotides: 6. The V gene's germline CDR1 is SGHNT and CDR2 YENEEA. The CDR3 nucleotides read TGTGCCAGCAGCTTACGGACTAGCGGGCTTTTCACAGATACGCAGTATTTT. This sequence encodes CASSLRTSGLFTDTQYF.

This clone was detected only a few times. Here the CDR3 reads CASSYGGREKLFF. As DNA, the CDR3 is TGTGCCAGCAGTTATGGGGGGCGAGAAAAACTGTTTTTT. J is TRBJ1-4 and V is TRBV6-6; perhaps TRBD1 as D (6 bases). V lost 3 bases to trimming and J lost 8 bases, with 10 bases between them. Germline lookup yields CDR1 MNHNY and CDR2 SVGAGI (reference sequence). This CDR3 spans 13 amino acids.

The rearrangement links TRBV4-1 to TRBJ1-5, with TRBD1 identical over 9 bases. V gave up 5 bases and J gave up 2 bases; unmatched junction bases: 10. CDR1 is MGHRA and CDR2 is YSYEKL in the germline V gene. This CDR3 spans 17 amino acids. The CDR3 region has the DNA TGCGCCAGCAGCTATGATTACAGGGGGCGAGGCAATCAGCCCCAGCATTTT. Translating gives CASSYDYRGRGNQPQHF.

The chain carries TRBV29-1 and TRBJ2-1, with no clear D. The CDR3 has 10 amino acids. V dropped 6 bases and J dropped 4 bases, with 4 bases sitting between them. CDR1 is SQVTM, CDR2 ANQGSEA, per germline. The CDR3 loop is CSVDYNEQFF. The CDR3 DNA follows: TGCAGCGTGGATTACAATGAGCAGTTCTTC.

Comments on this clone: This CDR3 is also generated by other DNA sequences in the sample. V gene TRBV29-1 combines with J gene TRBJ1-4; D gene uncertain. This CDR3 is 13 amino acids long. CDR1 and CDR2 from the germline V gene are SQVTM and ANQGSEA. Trimming cost V 3 bases and J 2 bases, with 7 bases left between them. CDR3 residues: CSVEGETNEKLFF. The CDR3 DNA is TGCAGCGTTGAGGGCGAGACTAATGAAAAACTGTTTTTT.

The chain is built from TRBV7-2 and TRBJ2-1; D unclear. The CDR3 extends over 13 amino acids. CDR1 is SGHTA, CDR2 FQGNSA, per germline. Trimming removed 1 base at V and 12 bases at J, with 13 bases between. CDR3 sequence: CASSLGALIGQFF. CDR3 DNA sequence: TGTGCCAGCAGCTTAGGGGCTTTAATAGGGCAGTTCTTC.

The chain recombines TRBV7-2 with TRBJ1-3; 8 bases align to TRBD1. The junction had 12 bases not matched to a gene; V was cut back by 2 bases and J by 0 bases. The length of the CDR3 is 19 residues. Germline loops: CDR1 SGHTA, CDR2 FQGNSA. CDR3 sequence (DNA): TGTGCCAGCAGCTTAACTCGAACGTCCGGACAGGGCTCTGGAAACACCATATATTTT. Protein sequence: CASSLTRTSGQGSGNTIYF.

With regard to this clone: The same CDR3 is also encoded by other DNA sequences in this sample. V is TRBV5-1 and J is TRBJ1-2; D remains ambiguous. CDR3 length equals 14 residues. The V gene lost 0 bases and the J gene lost 3 bases, with 9 bases spanning the gap. Germline V gene lookup returns CDR1 SGHRS and CDR2 YFSETQ. This chain's CDR3 is CASSLERRDYGYTF. As DNA, the CDR3 is TGCGCCAGCAGCTTGGAAAGGCGCGACTATGGCTACACCTTC.

V gene TRBV28 combines with J gene TRBJ2-7; 8 bases align to TRBD1. Germline V gives CDR1 MDHEN, CDR2 SYDVKM. The junction had 4 bases not matched to a gene; V was cut back by 5 bases and J by 1 base. The CDR3 contains 14 residues. For the CDR3, the DNA is TGTGCCAGCAGTCCGCGACAGGGGTCCTACGAGCAGTACGTC. This codes for CASSPRQGSYEQYV.

This clone has just a few counts. Just one base apart from a much larger clone, this may be a read error. The chain is built from TRBV11-1 and TRBJ2-3, with 9 bases aligning to TRBD2. The CDR3 is 15 amino acids. Germline V gene sequence: CDR1 SGHAT, CDR2 FQDESV (reference sequence). Trimming cost V 1 base and J 3 bases; bases outside gene matches: 2. CDR3: CASSLGSGGTDTQYF. Here the CDR3 DNA reads TGTGCCAGCAGCTTAGGTAGCGGGGGAACAGATACGCAGTATTTT.

This clone has a handful of counts. The chain employs TRBV27 and TRBJ1-1; TRBD1 might be the D (5 bases). The CDR3 sequence is 15 residues long. V dropped 7 bases and J dropped 4 bases, with 19 bases sitting between them. The germline CDR1 and CDR2 sequences are MNHEY and SMNVEV (reference sequence). The CDR3 region is CASTPAGGRATEAFF. The CDR3 DNA reads TGTGCCAGCACCCCCGCCGGGGGGAGGGCCACTGAAGCTTTCTTT.

On this clone itself: With only one base between it and a far larger clone, this is likely a read error. Different DNA sequences within this sample yield the same CDR3. The chain carries TRBV7-2 and TRBJ1-4; TRBD1 agrees at 7 bases. Germline assignment: CDR1 SGHTA and CDR2 FQGNSA. The CDR3 totals 17 residues. The CDR3 sequence is CASSQDPRGSTNEKLFF. The DNA of the CDR3 is TGCGCCAGCAGCCAAGACCCCAGGGGGTCAACTAATGAAAAACTGTTTTTT.

The V gene is TRBV7-9, the J gene TRBJ1-4, with D possibly being TRBD1 (5 bases). CDR3 length: 12 amino acids. CDR1 and CDR2 from the germline V gene are SEHNR and FQNEAQ (reference sequence). Trimming left V 5 bases short and J 7 bases short, with 8 bases between. The CDR3 protein is CASSKTVEKLFF. CDR3 DNA: TGTGCCAGCAGCAAGACAGTTGAAAAACTGTTTTTT.

In its sample, this clone was seen a few times. This rearrangement joins TRBV30 to TRBJ1-5; no clear D gene. Germline CDR1 and CDR2: GTSNPN and SVGIG (reference sequence). The CDR3 has 13 amino acids. Trimming took 1 base from V and 4 from J, leaving 8 bases between them. The CDR3 coding sequence is TGTGCCTGGAGTGACCGGGGTAATCAGCCCCAGCATTTT. This sequence encodes CAWSDRGNQPQHF.

This clone was counted ten times or more. V and J are TRBV29-1 and TRBJ2-4; unclear D gene. CDR1 and CDR2 (germline): SQVTM, ANQGSEA. V gave up 7 bases and J gave up 6 bases, with 13 bases separating them. The length of the CDR3 is 12 residues. The CDR3 region is CSATQTRNIQYF. In DNA, the CDR3 is TGCAGCGCGACCCAGACCCGAAACATTCAGTACTTC.

DNA of the CDR3: TGTGCCATAAGGGACAGCCCGAACACCGGGGAGCTGTTTTTT. Amino acids: CAIRDSPNTGELFF. The chain combines TRBV19 with TRBJ2-2; 7 bases match TRBD1. The CDR3 runs to 14 residues. Losses at the gene ends were 10 bases for V and 0 bases for J; bases not matched to a gene: 5. Germline CDR1 is LNHDA and CDR2 is SQIVND (reference sequence).

This clone showed up just a few times. The chain has TRBV6-6 and TRBJ1-2, with D unresolved. V was trimmed by 4 bases and J by 2 bases, leaving 8 bases between them. CDR1 and CDR2 (germline): MNHNY, SVGAGI (reference sequence). This CDR3 has 13 residues. The CDR3 region has the DNA TGTGCCAGCAGTTTCGGGCGGAACTATGGCTACACCTTC. Residues: CASSFGRNYGYTF.

The sample holds a few counts of this clone. This chain links TRBV2 with TRBJ1-4; 7 bases map to TRBD1. The germline V gene encodes CDR1 SNHLY and CDR2 FYNNEI. There are 15 residues in the CDR3. J was trimmed by 3 bases and V by 6 bases; bases with no gene match: 7. The CDR3 spells CASRLRQGANEKLFF. The CDR3 region has the DNA TGTGCCAGCAGGTTACGACAGGGAGCTAATGAAAAACTGTTTTTT.

The chain carries TRBV28 and TRBJ2-2, with 10 nucleotides matching TRBD2. This CDR3 has 16 residues. The germline V gene has CDR1 MDHEN and CDR2 SYDVKM. V trimming: 10 bases; J trimming: 6 bases; junction bases outside the gene matches: 14. The CDR3 nucleotides read TGTGCCACCCTAAGTTTGAGCGGGAGGGCCCCCGGGGAGCTGTTTTTT. It yields the protein CATLSLSGRAPGELFF.

This clone occurred a few times. V usage is TRBV9 and J usage is TRBJ2-2; D is uncertain. CDR1 and CDR2 from the germline V gene are SGDLS and YYNGEE. The CDR3 contains 15 residues. V lost 0 bases, J lost 4 bases, and 10 bases lay in between. The CDR3 reads CASSVALRPTGELFF. The DNA for the CDR3 is TGTGCCAGCAGCGTAGCCCTCAGGCCCACCGGGGAGCTGTTTTTT.

The chain has TRBV18 and TRBJ1-2; possible D gene TRBD1, 6 bases. The CDR3 is 13 residues long. V was clipped by 5 bases and J by 2 bases, with 9 bases between them. The germline CDR1 and CDR2 sequences are KGHSH and LQKENI. The CDR3 region is CASSEDSNYGYTF. CDR3 DNA sequence: TGTGCCAGCTCAGAGGACAGCAACTATGGCTACACCTTC.